This TCR beta chain stems from a study of CD8 T cells in Susac syndrome. Study observations and caveats: Across the total CD8+ repertoires, about 17 Susac-specific public clones were detected, and across the CD8+ TEMRA repertoires, a few such clones were detected.

Negative magnetic isolation gave CD8+ and CD4+ cells; FACS enriched CD8+ TEMRA. Remarks on this clonotype: As yet, its antigen is unknown.

The length of the CDR3 is 13 residues. The germline V gene has CDR1 LNHNV and CDR2 YYDKDF (reference sequence). V was trimmed by 0 bases and J by 5 bases, leaving 5 bases between them. Random hexamers were used to reverse transcribe the RNA input (about 0.5 to 1 ug). Multiplex immunoSEQ PCR targeted 54 Vbeta and 13 Jbeta TCR beta segments. TCRdb re-called the immunoSEQ multiplex PCR reads with MiXCR, one entry per CDR3 protein. The table lists under 200,000 distinct CDR3 sequences, over 90% of them singletons. This chain uses TRBV15 with TRBJ1-5; D is ambiguous. The TCR comes from a human donor with Susac syndrome. The sequenced sample consisted of CD8+ T cells from PBMCs. CDR3: CATSRDRDQPQHF. The CDR3 bases are TGTGCCACCAGCAGAGATCGCGATCAGCCCCAGCATTTT.